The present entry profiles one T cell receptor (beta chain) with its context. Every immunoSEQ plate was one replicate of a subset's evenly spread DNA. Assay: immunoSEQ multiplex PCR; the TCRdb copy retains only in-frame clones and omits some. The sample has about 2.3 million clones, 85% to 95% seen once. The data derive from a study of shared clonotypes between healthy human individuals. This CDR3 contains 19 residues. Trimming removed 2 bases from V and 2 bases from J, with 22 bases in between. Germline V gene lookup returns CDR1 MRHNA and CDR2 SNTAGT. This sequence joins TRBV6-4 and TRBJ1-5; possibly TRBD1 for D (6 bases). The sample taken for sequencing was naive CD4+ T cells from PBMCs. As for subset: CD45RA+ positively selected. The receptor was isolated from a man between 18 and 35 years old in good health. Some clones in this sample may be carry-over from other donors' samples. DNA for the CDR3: TGTGCCAGCAGTGACGTACGGGTCGGGGGGCGCGGTGGCAATCAGCCCCAGCATTTT. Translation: CASSDVRVGGRGGNQPQHF.